This record covers a single T cell receptor (beta chain). No antigen is known for it. This sample was included in a study of naive and memory T cell subsets. Whole-study findings and limits: A few larger clonotypes appeared in naive repertoires, especially CD8, possibly memory cells re-expressing CD45RA. Diversity fell and Gini index rose from naive through CM, EM, EMRA. Over 95% of naive TCR sequences appeared only once after error correction, unlike memory subsets. Between naive and memory subsets, TCR abundance power law exponents differed.

An equimolar mix of two oligonucleotides served as the beta constant-region primer for TRBC1 and TRBC2. Ligated cDNA was amplified by four rounds of PCR with nested alpha and beta constant-region primers and SP2. TCRdb recomputed calls from the UMI-ligation and nested PCR reads with MiXCR, one row per CDR3 protein. The sample consists of about 160,000 distinct CDR3 sequences, 22% of them appearing once. Looked up from germline, CDR1 is DFQATT and CDR2 is SNEGSKA (reference sequence). This CDR3 is built from 12 residues. Trimming took off 8 bases at V and 4 bases at J, with 15 bases between the two ends.

The origin of this receptor is a human donor in good health. The chain uses TRBV20-1 and TRBJ2-7, with D maybe TRBD2 (6 bases). Sequences were obtained from naive CD4+ T cells from blood. CDR3 DNA: TGCAGTCCGGCGGGGAATTTATACGAGCAGTACTTC. This translates into CSPAGNLYEQYF.